Presented here are 31 T cell receptor beta chains from one specimen sequenced in a study of post-analysis software for immune sequencing data. Whole-study results and caveats: Comparison of patients with controls showed five TRBV segments more frequent in patients, TRBV5-6, TRBV5-1 and TRBV20-1 among them.

The authors incorporated unique molecular identifiers into the TCR beta cDNA libraries. MiXCR was run by TCRdb on the PCR reads, yielding one entry per CDR3 protein. The table lists around 260,000 distinct CDR3 sequences, 35% to 40% of them singletons, with under 5% in the top ten. No antigens are known for them. Material: blood. The receptor source for this set is a girl between 5 and 17 years old with multiple sclerosis.

This clonotype was seen repeatedly, ten times or more. The rearrangement links TRBV6-1 to TRBJ2-5; D could derive from TRBD1 or TRBD2 (5 bases each). The CDR3 is made up of 15 amino acids. V lost 1 base and J 5 bases, leaving 14 bases between the germline ends. The germline gives CDR1 MNHNS, CDR2 SASEGT. CDR3 sequence (DNA): TGTGCCAGCAGTGAAGGGAAGGTGTGGGGGGAGACCCAGTACTTC. Translation gives CASSEGKVWGETQYF.

This clonotype was observed a few times. Just one base apart from a much larger clone, this may be a read error. The rearrangement links TRBV4-1 to TRBJ2-5, with D perhaps being TRBD1 or TRBD2 (6 bases each). This CDR3 is 14 amino acids long. Germline CDR1 and CDR2: MGHRA and YSYEKL. The CDR3 DNA follows: TGCACCAGCAGCTCCCGGACGACGGGGGCAACCCAGTACTTC. As protein: CTSSSRTTGATQYF.

In regard to this clonotype: A read error may explain this, as a much larger clone is one base away. The rearrangement joins TRBV12-3 or TRBV12-4 to TRBJ2-4; D possibly corresponds to TRBD1 (7 bases). The J call could be wrong; TRBJ2-5 is a better fit for the DNA end. CDR3 length equals 14 residues. CDR3 DNA: TGTGCCAGCAGTTTAACCGCAGGGGGGGAGACCCAGTACTTC. Encoded protein: CASSLTAGGETQYF.

This clonotype has just a few counts. A read error may explain this, as a much larger clone is one base away. The chain joins TRBV6-4 to TRBJ2-1, with D perhaps TRBD2 (6 bases). The CDR3 spans 14 residues. V lost 4 bases, J lost 7 bases, and 14 bases lay in between. Germline V lookup: CDR1 MRHNA, CDR2 SNTAGT. The CDR3 region is CASSGRGGVNEQFF. The CDR3, as DNA: TGTGCCAGCAGTGGTCGCGGCGGGGTGAATGAGCAGTTCTTC.

This clonotype was seen repeatedly, ten times or more. The chain couples TRBV7-9 to TRBJ1-2; D remains ambiguous. Germline CDR1 and CDR2: SEHNR and FQNEAQ (reference sequence). V was clipped by 4 bases and J by 6 bases, with 9 bases between them. The CDR3 extends over 12 amino acids. The CDR3 is CASSSSGDGYTF. As DNA, the CDR3 is TGTGCCAGCAGCTCCAGCGGCGATGGCTACACCTTC.

This chain uses TRBV19 with TRBJ2-6, with a weak D call TRBD2 (6 bases). Germline lookup yields CDR1 LNHDA and CDR2 SQIVND (reference sequence). The CDR3 sequence is 16 residues long. V was pared by 1 base and J by 9 bases, with 16 bases between. CDR3 sequence reads: CASSIGPSLEGNVLTF. In DNA, the CDR3 is TGTGCCAGTAGTATAGGGCCATCTCTGGAGGGCAACGTCCTGACTTTC.

This clonotype was counted only a few times. V usage is TRBV12-3 or TRBV12-4 and J usage is TRBJ1-1; D perhaps matches TRBD1 (5 bases). The CDR3 is 15 amino acids. Trimming removed 5 bases from V and 0 bases from J, with 13 bases in between. The CDR3 coding sequence is TGTGCCAGCAGTCCACTGGGACGGGTGAACACTGAAGCTTTCTTT. Protein: CASSPLGRVNTEAFF.

This clonotype was seen a few times. CDR3 DNA: TGTGCCAGCAGCCCTGGGACTAGCGGCCCTTATGAGACCCAGTACTTC. Amino acid sequence: CASSPGTSGPYETQYF. This chain joins TRBV7-9 and TRBJ2-5, with TRBD2 matching over 11 bases. CDR3 length equals 16 residues. With V trimmed by 5 bases and J by 5 bases, 10 bases remained unmatched. Germline CDR1 and CDR2: SEHNR and FQNEAQ (reference sequence).

A remark on this clonotype: The junction departs from the called germline gene at one end, perhaps through a read error. CDR3 residues: CSARENSYNSLLHF. The CDR3 DNA follows: TGCAGTGCTAGAGAGAACTCCTATAATTCACTCCTCCACTTT. The J gene is TRBJ1-6, the V gene TRBV20-1; D call uncertain. This CDR3 has 14 amino acids. Per the germline V gene, CDR1 is DFQATT and CDR2 is SNEGSKA (reference sequence).

CDR3 DNA sequence: TGCGCCAGCAGCGTCGTTAACAGAAACACTGAAGCTTTCTTT. As protein: CASSVVNRNTEAFF. The chain employs TRBV4-1 and TRBJ1-1; no definite D call. The germline CDR1 and CDR2 sequences are MGHRA and YSYEKL. V lost 5 bases and J 2 bases, leaving 12 bases between the germline ends. This CDR3 is 14 amino acids long.

V gene TRBV4-2 combines with J gene TRBJ2-7, with D possibly being TRBD2 (6 bases). V was pared by 1 base and J by 3 bases, with 19 bases between. Germline CDR1 and CDR2: LGHNA and YNFKEQ. This CDR3 comprises 17 residues. The CDR3 region is CASSQVGLSSGVYEQYF. CDR3 in DNA: TGTGCCAGCAGCCAAGTCGGACTATCTAGTGGGGTCTACGAGCAGTACTTC.

This clonotype appeared many times. V is TRBV12-3 or TRBV12-4 and J is TRBJ1-5, with 10 bases lining up with TRBD1. This CDR3 is 16 amino acids long. The V gene end was trimmed by 7 bases and the J gene end by 6 bases; junction bases not matched to a gene: 12. CDR3 sequence reads: CASTTAAGQGSQPQHF. The DNA of the CDR3 is TGTGCCAGCACCACCGCCGCGGGACAGGGGAGTCAGCCCCAGCATTTT.

The J gene is TRBJ2-5, the V gene TRBV29-1; D is unclear. CDR1 is SQVTM and CDR2 is ANQGSEA in the germline V gene. V was cut by 7 bases and J by 5 bases, with 17 bases left in between. The CDR3 sequence is 13 residues long. CDR3 nucleotide sequence: TGCAGCGCCGAAGGTGTTAGCCCGGAGACCCAGTACTTC. This codes for CSAEGVSPETQYF. Full variable domain (remainder filled in from reference TRBV29-1 and TRBJ2-5): SAVISQKPSRDICQRGTSLTIQCQVDSQVTMMFWYRQQPGQSLTLIATANQGSEATYESGFVIDKFPISRPNLTFSTLTVSNMSPEDSSIYLCSAEGVSPETQYFGPGTRLLVL.

This clonotype was found a few times. A clone one base away is much larger, so this may be a read error. The V and J genes are TRBV29-1 and TRBJ2-1; D is ambiguous. The DNA end is a closer match to TRBJ2-7, so the J assignment may be wrong. Germline assignment: CDR1 SQVTM and CDR2 ANQGSEA. The CDR3 is 13 amino acids. This CDR3 reads CSVTKTSYNEQYF. The CDR3 nucleotides are TGCAGCGTTACTAAAACCTCCTACAATGAGCAGTACTTC.

This clonotype was seen a handful of times. This chain links TRBV7-2 with TRBJ2-1, with D maybe TRBD2 (5 bases). The CDR3 length is 15 residues. V was clipped by 1 base and J by 2 bases, with 9 bases between them. The V gene's germline CDR1 is SGHTA and CDR2 FQGNSA. CDR3 coding DNA: TGTGCCAGCAGCTTAGGGACTTCGACCTACAATGAGCAGTTCTTC. The encoded protein is CASSLGTSTYNEQFF. Filled out from reference TRBV7-2 and TRBJ2-1, the complete variable domain reads GAGVSQSPSNKVTEKGKDVELRCDPISGHTALYWYRQSLGQGLEFLIYFQGNSAPDKSGLPSDRFSAERTGGSVSTLTIQRTQQEDSAVYLCASSLGTSTYNEQFFGPGTRLTVL.

This clonotype was counted ten times or more. CDR3 loop: CASSLEENYGYTF. CDR3 DNA sequence: TGTGCCAGCAGCTTGGAAGAGAACTATGGCTACACCTTC. J is TRBJ1-2 and V is TRBV5-5; D not certain. CDR3 length equals 13 residues. With 0 bases removed from V and 2 bases from J, the gap between germline ends came to 5 bases. From germline, CDR1 is SGHKS and CDR2 YYEKEE (reference sequence).

There are many counts of this clonotype. The V call is TRBV4-2, the J call TRBJ1-6, with TRBD1 identical over 9 bases. The CDR3 contains 15 residues. Germline V gene data show CDR1 as LGHNA and CDR2 as YNFKEQ. J was trimmed by 8 bases and V by 4 bases; bases with no gene match: 6. Here the CDR3 reads CASSRPGQGDSPLHF. For the CDR3, the DNA is TGTGCCAGCAGCCGCCCGGGACAGGGTGATTCACCCCTCCACTTT.

This clonotype was seen many times. This chain uses TRBV27 with TRBJ1-1; D gene unclear. V was pared by 8 bases and J by 1 base, with 14 bases between. CDR1 MNHEY and CDR2 SMNVEV come from the germline V gene (reference sequence). The CDR3 spans 14 residues. The CDR3: CASLSFFGNTEAFF. The DNA of the CDR3 is TGTGCCAGCCTCAGTTTCTTCGGGAACACTGAAGCTTTCTTT.

This chain uses TRBV6-1 with TRBJ2-5, with TRBD2 as a possible D gene (6 bases). CDR3 size: 15 residues. V lost 2 bases, J lost 5 bases, and 15 bases lay in between. Germline-derived CDR1 and CDR2 are MNHNS and SASEGT. CDR3 sequence reads: CASSEWAGRTETQYF. In DNA form, the CDR3 reads TGTGCCAGCAGTGAATGGGCGGGAAGGACGGAGACCCAGTACTTC.

Only a few counts were recorded for this clonotype. A much bigger clone sits one base away, suggesting this may be a read error. The chain joins TRBV5-1 to TRBJ1-1, with TRBD1 as a possible D gene (5 bases). The CDR3 spans 13 residues. Deletions cut 4 bases from V and 6 bases from J, with 13 bases between. Germline V lookup: CDR1 SGHRS, CDR2 YFSETQ. The CDR3 region is CASSLTEEAEAFF. In nucleotides, the CDR3 is TGCGCCAGCAGCCTGACAGAGGAGGCTGAAGCTTTCTTT.

A word on this clonotype: Being one base from a much bigger clone, this may be a read error. J is TRBJ2-1 and V is TRBV10-3, with D uncertain. The V gene lost 2 bases and the J gene lost 4 bases, with 12 bases spanning the gap. The CDR3 spans 15 residues. Germline assignment: CDR1 ENHRY and CDR2 SYGVKD. CDR3 bases: TGTGCCATCAGTGAGAGAGACCCCCAATACAATGAGCAGTTCTTC. It specifies CAISERDPQYNEQFF.

This clonotype was seen many times. This chain uses TRBV11-2 with TRBJ2-1, with 8 positions matching TRBD1. The length of the CDR3 is 14 residues. Germline-derived CDR1 and CDR2 are SGHAT and FQNNGV. V trimming: 1 base; J trimming: 8 bases; junction bases outside the gene matches: 4. The DNA of the CDR3 is TGTGCCAGCAGCTTAGCAGGGGGCATCGATGAGCAGTTCTTC. As protein: CASSLAGGIDEQFF.

The chain links TRBV10-3 to TRBJ2-7; no reliable D call. V was shortened by 5 bases and J by 2 bases, with 16 bases between the two germline ends. Germline-derived CDR1 and CDR2 are ENHRY and SYGVKD. The CDR3 runs to 15 residues. In DNA, the CDR3 is TGTGCCATCAGTACATCAGGTTTAGGAGCCTACGAGCAGTACTTC. As protein: CAISTSGLGAYEQYF.

The count of this clonotype is one. V usage is TRBV6-1 and J usage is TRBJ1-2; 10 bases are a match to TRBD1. V lost 3 bases to trimming and J lost 2 bases; unmatched junction nucleotides: 6. The CDR3 has 16 amino acids. Germline V gene data show CDR1 as MNHNS and CDR2 as SASEGT. CDR3 region: CASSETGGAKNYGYTF. CDR3 nucleotides: TGTGCCAGCAGTGAGACAGGGGGCGCCAAGAACTATGGCTACACCTTC.

This clonotype was seen only a few times. A much bigger clone sits one base away, suggesting this may be a read error. V is TRBV5-1 and J is TRBJ2-1, with 7 bases identical to TRBD2. CDR1 and CDR2 from the germline V gene are SGHRS and YFSETQ. There are 15 residues in the CDR3. DNA of the CDR3: TGCGTCAGCAGCTTAAGATTAGGGAGGGGCGATGAGCAGTTCTTC. This gives the protein CVSSLRLGRGDEQFF.

To note about this clonotype: A read error may produce the germline difference seen at one junction end. This chain joins TRBV6-6 and TRBJ2-3; 14 positions match TRBD2. The CDR3 contains 16 residues. The germline V gene encodes CDR1 MNHNY and CDR2 SVGAGI (reference sequence). CDR3 loop: CASSVSTSGGANTRYF. In DNA, the CDR3 is TGTGCCAGCAGTGTATCGACTAGCGGGGGGGCGAATACGCGGTATTTT.

The V call is TRBV15, the J call TRBJ2-1; 10 bases are shared with TRBD2. V shed 8 bases and J 10 bases; nucleotides not matched to a gene: 11. The CDR3 runs to 14 residues. In germline, CDR1 is LNHNV, CDR2 YYDKDF (reference sequence). CDR3 coding DNA: TGTGCCACCGGCACGAGCGGGAGGGCCGACGAGCAGTTCTTC. This gives the protein CATGTSGRADEQFF.

The gene calls are TRBV12-5 and TRBJ1-2; 8 bases are shared with TRBD1. The germline gives CDR1 LGHNT, CDR2 FRNRAP. After removal of 5 bases from V and 5 bases from J, the junction contained 10 bases not matched to a gene. CDR3 length equals 15 residues. Here the CDR3 reads CASGPLSGTGYGYTF. CDR3 sequence (DNA): TGTGCTAGTGGTCCCCTGTCCGGGACAGGTTATGGCTACACCTTC.

This clonotype was detected ten times or more. This chain links TRBV10-3 with TRBJ1-1; 7 bases are shared with TRBD1. CDR3 length: 14 residues. Germline values: CDR1 ENHRY, CDR2 SYGVKD. The junction had 2 bases not matched to a gene; V was cut back by 4 bases and J by 0 bases. The CDR3 loop reads CAISGQGLNTEAFF. CDR3 in DNA: TGTGCCATCAGTGGACAGGGACTGAACACTGAAGCTTTCTTT.

The chain employs TRBV14 and TRBJ1-4, with 10 bases identical to TRBD1. V dropped 5 bases and J dropped 10; count of bases not matched to a gene: 7. Germline V gene lookup returns CDR1 SGHDN and CDR2 FVKESK. The CDR3 has 14 amino acids. The CDR3 here is CASSSTGGSGKLFF. Here the CDR3 DNA reads TGTGCCAGCAGCTCGACAGGGGGCTCGGGAAAACTGTTTTTT.

The chain has TRBV15 and TRBJ2-3; 14 bases agree with TRBD2. Germline V gene data show CDR1 as LNHNV and CDR2 as YYDKDF (reference sequence). V was pared by 2 bases and J by 5 bases, with 6 bases of the junction left unmatched. The CDR3 has 17 residues. This CDR3 reads CATSRSRLAGGVDTQYF. CDR3 sequence (DNA): TGTGCCACCAGCAGATCACGACTAGCGGGAGGGGTAGATACGCAGTATTTT.